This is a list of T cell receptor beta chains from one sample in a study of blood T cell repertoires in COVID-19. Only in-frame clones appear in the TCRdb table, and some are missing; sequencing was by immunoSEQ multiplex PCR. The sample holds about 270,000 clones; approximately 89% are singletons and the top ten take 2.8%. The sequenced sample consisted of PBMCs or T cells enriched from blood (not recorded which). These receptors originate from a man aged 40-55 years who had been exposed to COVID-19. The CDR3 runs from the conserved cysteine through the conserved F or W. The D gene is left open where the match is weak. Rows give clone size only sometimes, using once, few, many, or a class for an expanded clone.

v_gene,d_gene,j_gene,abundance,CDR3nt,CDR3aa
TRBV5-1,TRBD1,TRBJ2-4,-,TGCGCCAGCAGCCCGATGACAGGGGACACAGCCAAAAACATTCAGTACTTC,CASSPMTGDTAKNIQYF
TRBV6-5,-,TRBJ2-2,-,TGTGCCAGCAGTCTACTCTCCGACACCGGGGAGCTGTTTTTT,CASSLLSDTGELFF
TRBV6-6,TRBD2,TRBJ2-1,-,TGTGCCAGCAGTCCACGGGGGGAACACTCCTACAATGAGCAGTTCTTC,CASSPRGEHSYNEQFF
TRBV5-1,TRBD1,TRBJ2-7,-,TGCGCCAGCAGCCCCGGACAGGGGTCCTACGAGCAGTACTTC,CASSPGQGSYEQYF
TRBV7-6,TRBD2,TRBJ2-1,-,TGTGCCAGCAGCGACGGACTAGCGGGAGCCGATGAGCAGTTCTTC,CASSDGLAGADEQFF
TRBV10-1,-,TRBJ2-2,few,TGCGCCAGCAGTGAAGTTGTCGAGGGGGCCGGGGAGCTGTTTTTT,CASSEVVEGAGELFF
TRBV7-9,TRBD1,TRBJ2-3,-,TGTGCCAGCAGCTTAGAGGGGGCAACAGATACGCAGTATTTT,CASSLEGATDTQYF
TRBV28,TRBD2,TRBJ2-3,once,TGTGCCAGCAGTTTGGGCAAGTTTGGACTAGCGGGAGAGCCAGATACGCAGTATTTT,CASSLGKFGLAGEPDTQYF
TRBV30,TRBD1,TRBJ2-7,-,TGTGCCTGGAGTGGCCGGGACAGACTCTCCTACGAGCAGTACTTC,CAWSGRDRLSYEQYF
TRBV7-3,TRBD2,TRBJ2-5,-,TGTGCCAGCAGCCCCGGGGTTAGCGGGATGGGGGAGACCCAGTACTTC,CASSPGVSGMGETQYF
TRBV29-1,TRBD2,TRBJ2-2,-,TGCAGCGTTGGCCCAGCGGGACTAGCGGGAGCGGAGGCGGAGCTGTTTTTT,CSVGPAGLAGAEAELFF
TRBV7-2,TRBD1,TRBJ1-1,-,TGTGCCAGCAGGGCGACAGGGGTAACTGAAGCTTTCTTT,CASRATGVTEAFF
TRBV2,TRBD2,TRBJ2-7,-,TGTGCCAGCAGCGCCCGGTGGCAAACTAGCGGAACCTTAACCTACGAGCAGTACTTC,CASSARWQTSGTLTYEQYF
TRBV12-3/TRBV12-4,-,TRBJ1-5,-,TGTGCCAGCAGTTTCCAGGGCTATCAGCCCCAGCATTTT,CASSFQGYQPQHF
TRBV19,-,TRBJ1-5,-,TGTGCCATTTCAGGGGACGTGGGCAATCAGCCCCAGCATTTT,CAISGDVGNQPQHF
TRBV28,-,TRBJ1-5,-,TGTGCCAGCAGTTTGTCGCGGGCTAACCAGCCCCAGCATTTT,CASSLSRANQPQHF
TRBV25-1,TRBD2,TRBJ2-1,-,TGTGCCAGCAGTGAATTCGGACGGGAGGGAGCACGACAGTTCTTC,CASSEFGREGARQFF
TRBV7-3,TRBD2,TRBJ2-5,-,TGTGCCAGCAGCTTAAACCGGGAGGGGACCCAGTACTTC,CASSLNREGTQYF
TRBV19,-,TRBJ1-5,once,TGTGCCAGTAGTATAGGCTCCAATCGAGGGCCAAATCAGCCCCAGCATTTT,CASSIGSNRGPNQPQHF
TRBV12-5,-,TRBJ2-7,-,TGTGCTAGTGGCCCTCCGACAGGCTCCTACGAGCAGTACTTC,CASGPPTGSYEQYF
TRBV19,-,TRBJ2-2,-,TGTGCCAGCCGGGGGTTTCATACCGGGGAGCTGTTTTTT,CASRGFHTGELFF
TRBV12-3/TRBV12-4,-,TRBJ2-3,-,TGTGCCAGCAGCTCCCCAGCAGATACGCAGTATTTT,CASSSPADTQYF
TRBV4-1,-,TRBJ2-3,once,TGCGCCAGCAAGCGGTTGGGCACAGATACGCAGTATTTT,CASKRLGTDTQYF
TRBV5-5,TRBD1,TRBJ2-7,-,TGTGCCAGCAGTCTGGGACAGGGGGGGTTTAACGAGCAGTACTTC,CASSLGQGGFNEQYF
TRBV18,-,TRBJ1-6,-,TGTGCCAGCTCACCGAACAGCTTCTCACCCCTCCACTTT,CASSPNSFSPLHF
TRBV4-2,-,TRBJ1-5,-,TGTGCCAGCAGCCAACGTCCCCAGGGGAATCAGCCCCAGCATTTT,CASSQRPQGNQPQHF
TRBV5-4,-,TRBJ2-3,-,TGTGCCAGCAGCTTGGCTAGCGACGGCACAGATACGCAGTATTTT,CASSLASDGTDTQYF
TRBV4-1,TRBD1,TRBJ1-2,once,TGCGCCAGCAGCCGAGATGCTACCGGGACAGGGGATGGTGGCTACACCTTC,CASSRDATGTGDGGYTF
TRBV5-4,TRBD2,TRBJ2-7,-,TGTGCCAGCAGCTCCGGGACTAGCGCGAACTCCTACGAGCAGTACTTC,CASSSGTSANSYEQYF
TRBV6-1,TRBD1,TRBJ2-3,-,TGTGCCAGCAGTGATCGGACAGGGGGCACAGATACGCAGTATTTT,CASSDRTGGTDTQYF
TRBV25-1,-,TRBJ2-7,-,TGTGCCAGCAAAAGAGGATCCTACGAGCAGTACTTC,CASKRGSYEQYF
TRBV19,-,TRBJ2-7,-,TGTGCCAGTAGTAAACAGGCCAGCTACGAGCAGTACTTC,CASSKQASYEQYF
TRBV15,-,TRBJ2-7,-,TGTGCCACCAGCTCAGTAGACAGGAGCCGCTACGAGCAGTACTTC,CATSSVDRSRYEQYF
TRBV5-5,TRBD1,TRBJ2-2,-,TGTGCCAGCAGCAGGGGGATACCGGGACAGGGGAGGACCGGGGAGCTGTTTTTT,CASSRGIPGQGRTGELFF
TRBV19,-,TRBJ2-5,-,TGTGCCAGTGGAGTGGGGGCGGATCAAGAGACCCAGTACTTC,CASGVGADQETQYF
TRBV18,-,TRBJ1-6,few,TGTGCCAGCTCACCAGGACCACTCCTTTCGACAGTTAATTCACCCCTCCACTTT,CASSPGPLLSTVNSPLHF
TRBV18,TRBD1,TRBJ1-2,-,TGTGCCAGCTCACCCTGGACAGGACAGAACTATGGCTACACCTTC,CASSPWTGQNYGYTF
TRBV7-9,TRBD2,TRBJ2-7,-,TGTGCCAGCAGCTTACTTAGCGGGAGTGACGAGCAGTACTTC,CASSLLSGSDEQYF
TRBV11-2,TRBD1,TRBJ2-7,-,TGTGCCAGCAGCCTAACAGGGGGCTTCAGGAACGAGCAGTACTTC,CASSLTGGFRNEQYF
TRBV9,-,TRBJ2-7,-,TGTGCCAGCAGCGTAAATGGGACACCGCGCCCTTACGAGCAGTACTTC,CASSVNGTPRPYEQYF
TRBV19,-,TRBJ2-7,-,TGTGCCACTCGAGAAATGGGACTCTCCTACGAGCAGTACTTC,CATREMGLSYEQYF
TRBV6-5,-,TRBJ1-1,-,TGTGCCAGCAGTTACGGGGGGAGCACTGAAGCTTTCTTT,CASSYGGSTEAFF
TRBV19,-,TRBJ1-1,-,TGTGCCAGTAGGTGGAAAGGGAGGGACACTGAAGCTTTCTTT,CASRWKGRDTEAFF